This T cell receptor beta chain was identified in a study of shared clonotypes between healthy human individuals. This clone occurred once. The germline gives CDR1 SGHRS, CDR2 YFSETQ. The CDR3 runs to 14 residues. After removal of 4 bases from V and 6 bases from J, the junction contained 9 bases not matched to a gene. Data came from immunoSEQ multiplex PCR; TCRdb stores just in-frame clones and leaves some out. The sample records 2,500,000 or so clones, 80% to 95% being singletons. The chain is built from TRBV5-1 and TRBJ1-2; 7 nucleotides line up with TRBD1. The clonotype comes from a man between 18 and 29 years old in good health. Some clones in this sample may be carry-over from other donors' samples. The material sequenced was naive CD4+ T cells from PBMCs. Subset specified: CD45RA+ positively selected. CDR3 sequence: CASSGRTGPDGYTF. Here the CDR3 DNA reads TGCGCCAGCAGCGGCAGGACAGGACCTGATGGCTACACCTTC.